The sequence of this T cell receptor (beta chain) was determined in a study of blood T cell repertoires in COVID-19. Study summary: COVID-19 samples, acute and convalescent, were from the United States, Italy and Spain. T cells, B-cell-depleted T cells, or PBMCs supplied cDNA or gDNA.

The CDR3 extends over 13 amino acids. V lost 0 bases, J lost 6 bases, and 9 bases lay in between. Germline V lookup: CDR1 SGHNT, CDR2 YENEEA. Original processing notes: Reference gene primer amplification gave estimated nucleated cell counts. Clones were read by immunoSEQ multiplex PCR, and TCRdb kept only the in-frame ones, dropping some. V and J calls and clone size are as listed in that table; D and trimming were resolved from the DNA. The repertoire consists of some 100,000 clones, with 85% occurring once and the leading ten covering roughly 13%. This TCR was recovered from a man over 45 with active or convalescent COVID-19. Sequencing was carried out using peripheral blood. This chain connects TRBV11-3 to TRBJ2-7; D not certain. The CDR3 loop reads CASSLDGGGEQYF. As DNA, the CDR3 is TGTGCCAGCAGCTTAGATGGCGGCGGCGAGCAGTACTTC.